This passage covers 2 T cell receptor beta chains from one sample sequenced in a study of memory CD4+ T cells and cytomegalovirus serostatus. The assay was immunoSEQ multiplex PCR, and TCRdb's table has in-frame clones only and misses some. The table records tens of thousands of clones, roughly 84% of them present only once. The sort gate was single viable CD3+CD4+CD8-CD45RO+ cells for memory CD4+ T cells. Material for sequencing was memory CD4+ T cells from blood. These TCRs come from an adult in good health and CMV-seronegative. Some clones in this sample may be carry-over from other donors' samples.

This rearrangement joins TRBV7-2 to TRBJ1-2; D ambiguous. The ends were cut back, 2 bases at V and 8 bases at J, with 15 bases in the middle. Per germline, CDR1 SGHTA and CDR2 FQGNSA. The CDR3 spans 14 residues. The CDR3 nucleotides read TGTGCCAGCAGCTTAATGGCATCTTCCAGGGGCTACACCTTC. It translates to CASSLMASSRGYTF.

The CDR3 spells CASSFVSRSETQYF. CDR3 DNA: TGCGCTTCCAGCTTTGTTAGTAGGTCAGAGACCCAGTACTTC. This sequence joins TRBV10-2 and TRBJ2-5; D remains unclear. The CDR3 loop spans 14 amino acids. Per the germline V gene, CDR1 is WSHSY and CDR2 is SAAADI.